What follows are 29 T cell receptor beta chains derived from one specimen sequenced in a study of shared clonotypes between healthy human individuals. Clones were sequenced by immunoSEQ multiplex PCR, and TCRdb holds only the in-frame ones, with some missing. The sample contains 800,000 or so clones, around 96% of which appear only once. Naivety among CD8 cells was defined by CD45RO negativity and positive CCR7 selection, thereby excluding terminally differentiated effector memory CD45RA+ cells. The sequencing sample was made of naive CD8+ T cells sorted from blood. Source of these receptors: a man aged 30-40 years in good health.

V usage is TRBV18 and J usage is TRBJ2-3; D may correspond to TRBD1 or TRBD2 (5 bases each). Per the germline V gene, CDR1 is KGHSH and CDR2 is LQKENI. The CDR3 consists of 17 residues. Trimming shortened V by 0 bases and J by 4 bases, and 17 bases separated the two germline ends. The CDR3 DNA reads TGTGCCAGCTCACCACCGGTTGGGGGAGCAGGGTCAGATACGCAGTATTTT. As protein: CASSPPVGGAGSDTQYF.

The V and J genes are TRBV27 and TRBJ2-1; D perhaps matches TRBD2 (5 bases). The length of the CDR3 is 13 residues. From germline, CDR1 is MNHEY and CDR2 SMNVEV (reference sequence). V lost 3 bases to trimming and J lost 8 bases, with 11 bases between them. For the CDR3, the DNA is TGTGCCAGCAGTTTCGGCTTCGGGGATGAGCAGTTCTTC. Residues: CASSFGFGDEQFF.

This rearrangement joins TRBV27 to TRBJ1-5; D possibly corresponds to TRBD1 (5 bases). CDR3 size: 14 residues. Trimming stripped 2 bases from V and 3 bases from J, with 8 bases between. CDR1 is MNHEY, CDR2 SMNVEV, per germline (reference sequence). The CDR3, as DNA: TGTGCCAGCAGTTTAAAGGGGCCCAATCAGCCCCAGCATTTT. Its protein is CASSLKGPNQPQHF.

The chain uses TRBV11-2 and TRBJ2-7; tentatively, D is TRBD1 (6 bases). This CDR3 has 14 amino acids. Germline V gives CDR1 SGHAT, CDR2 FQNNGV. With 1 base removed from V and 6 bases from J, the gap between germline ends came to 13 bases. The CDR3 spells CASSLGSGVGEQYF. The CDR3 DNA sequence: TGTGCCAGCAGCTTAGGCTCAGGGGTGGGCGAGCAGTACTTC.

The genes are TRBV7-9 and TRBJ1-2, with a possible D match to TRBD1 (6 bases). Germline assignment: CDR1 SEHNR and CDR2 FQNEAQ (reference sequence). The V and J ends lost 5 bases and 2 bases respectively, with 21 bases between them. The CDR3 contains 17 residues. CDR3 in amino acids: CASSPPLGGGPNYGYTF. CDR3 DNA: TGTGCCAGCAGCCCCCCCCTCGGTGGGGGGCCAAACTATGGCTACACCTTC.

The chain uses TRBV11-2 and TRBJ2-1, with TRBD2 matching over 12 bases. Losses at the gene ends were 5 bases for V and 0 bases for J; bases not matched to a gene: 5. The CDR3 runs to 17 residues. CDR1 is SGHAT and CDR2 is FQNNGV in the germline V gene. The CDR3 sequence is CASSDGLAGSSYNEQFF. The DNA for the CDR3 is TGTGCCAGCAGCGATGGACTAGCGGGAAGCTCCTACAATGAGCAGTTCTTC.

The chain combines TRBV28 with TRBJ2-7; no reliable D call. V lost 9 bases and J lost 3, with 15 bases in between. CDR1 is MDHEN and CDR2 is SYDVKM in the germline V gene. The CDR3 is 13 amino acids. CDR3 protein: CASRSVAHYEQYF. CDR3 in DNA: TGTGCCAGTCGTTCTGTAGCTCACTACGAGCAGTACTTC.

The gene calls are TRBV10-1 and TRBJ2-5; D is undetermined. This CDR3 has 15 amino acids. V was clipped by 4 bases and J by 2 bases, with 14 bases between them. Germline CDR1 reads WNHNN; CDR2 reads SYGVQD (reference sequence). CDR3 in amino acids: CASSARNGNQETQYF. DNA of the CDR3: TGCGCCAGCAGTGCTAGGAACGGAAATCAAGAGACCCAGTACTTC.

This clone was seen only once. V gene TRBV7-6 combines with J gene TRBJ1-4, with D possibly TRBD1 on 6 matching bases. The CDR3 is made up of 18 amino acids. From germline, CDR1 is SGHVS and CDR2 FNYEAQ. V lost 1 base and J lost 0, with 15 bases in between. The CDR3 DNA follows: TGTGCCAGCAGCTTAGAGGCACAGGGCGAAGCAACTAATGAAAAACTGTTTTTT. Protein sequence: CASSLEAQGEATNEKLFF.

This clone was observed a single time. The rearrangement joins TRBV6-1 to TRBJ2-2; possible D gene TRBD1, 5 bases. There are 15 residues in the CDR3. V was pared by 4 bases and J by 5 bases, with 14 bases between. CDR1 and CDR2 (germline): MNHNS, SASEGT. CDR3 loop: CASSVSQGGTGELFF. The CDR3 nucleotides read TGTGCCAGCAGTGTTAGTCAGGGTGGAACCGGGGAGCTGTTTTTT.

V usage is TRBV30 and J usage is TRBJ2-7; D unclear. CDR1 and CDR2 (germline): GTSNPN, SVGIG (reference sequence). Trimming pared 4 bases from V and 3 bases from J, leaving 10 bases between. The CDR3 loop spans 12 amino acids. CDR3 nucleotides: TGTGCCTGGACCGGCGAGTACTACGAGCAGTACTTC. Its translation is CAWTGEYYEQYF.

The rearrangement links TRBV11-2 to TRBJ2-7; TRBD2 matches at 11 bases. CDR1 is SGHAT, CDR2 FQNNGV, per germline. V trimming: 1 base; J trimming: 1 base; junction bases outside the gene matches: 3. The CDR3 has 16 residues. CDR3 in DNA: TGTGCCAGCAGCTTAGGGACTAGCGGGCTATCCTACGAGCAGTACTTC. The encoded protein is CASSLGTSGLSYEQYF.

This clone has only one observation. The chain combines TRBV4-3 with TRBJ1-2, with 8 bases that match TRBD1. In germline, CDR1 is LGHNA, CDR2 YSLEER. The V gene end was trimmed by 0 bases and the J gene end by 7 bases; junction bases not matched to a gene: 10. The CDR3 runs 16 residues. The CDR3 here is CASSQDLTGGFGGYTF. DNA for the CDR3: TGCGCCAGCAGCCAAGACCTTACAGGGGGTTTCGGTGGCTACACCTTC.

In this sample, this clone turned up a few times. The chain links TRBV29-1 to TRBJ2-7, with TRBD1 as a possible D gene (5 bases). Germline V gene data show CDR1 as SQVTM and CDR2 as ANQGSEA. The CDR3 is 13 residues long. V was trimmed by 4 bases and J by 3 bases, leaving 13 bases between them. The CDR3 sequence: CSVATATFYEQYF. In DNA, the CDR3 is TGCAGCGTTGCGACAGCAACTTTCTACGAGCAGTACTTC.

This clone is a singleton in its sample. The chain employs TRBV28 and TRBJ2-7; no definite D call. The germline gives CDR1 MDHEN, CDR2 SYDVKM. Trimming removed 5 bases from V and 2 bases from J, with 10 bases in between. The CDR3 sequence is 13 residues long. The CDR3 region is CASSGHPPYEQYF. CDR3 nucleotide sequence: TGTGCCAGCAGTGGGCACCCACCCTACGAGCAGTACTTC.

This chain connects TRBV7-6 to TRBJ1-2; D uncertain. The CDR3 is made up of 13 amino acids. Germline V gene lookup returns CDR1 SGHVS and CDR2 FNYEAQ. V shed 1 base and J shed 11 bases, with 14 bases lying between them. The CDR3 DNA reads TGTGCCAGCAGCTTAGGAGATGGGTGGGGATACACCTTC. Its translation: CASSLGDGWGYTF.

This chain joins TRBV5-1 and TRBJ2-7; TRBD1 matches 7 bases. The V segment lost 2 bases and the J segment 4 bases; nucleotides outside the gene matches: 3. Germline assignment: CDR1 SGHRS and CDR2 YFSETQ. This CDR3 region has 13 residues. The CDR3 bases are TGCGCCAGCAGCTTAGGACAGGAATACGAGCAGTACTTC. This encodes CASSLGQEYEQYF. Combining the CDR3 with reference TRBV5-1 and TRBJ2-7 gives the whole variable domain KAGVTQTPRYLIKTRGQQVTLSCSPISGHRSVSWYQQTPGQGLQFLFEYFSETQRNKGNFPGRFSGRQFSNSRSEMNVSTLELGDSALYLCASSLGQEYEQYFGPGTRLTVT.

In nucleotides, the CDR3 is TGTGCCAGCAGTTTATACGGGGGACACTACGAGCAGTACTTC. Its translation: CASSLYGGHYEQYF. The rearrangement uses TRBV27 and TRBJ2-7; D may match TRBD1 or TRBD2 (6 bases each). CDR1 is MNHEY, CDR2 SMNVEV, per germline (reference sequence). Trimming took 1 base from V and 3 from J, leaving 10 bases between them. The CDR3 is made up of 14 amino acids.

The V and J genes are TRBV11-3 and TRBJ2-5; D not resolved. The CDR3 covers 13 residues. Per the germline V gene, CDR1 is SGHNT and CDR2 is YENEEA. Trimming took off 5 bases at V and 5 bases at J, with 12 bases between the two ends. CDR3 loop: CASSGGHGETQYF. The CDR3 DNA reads TGTGCCAGCAGCGGTGGGCACGGGGAGACCCAGTACTTC.

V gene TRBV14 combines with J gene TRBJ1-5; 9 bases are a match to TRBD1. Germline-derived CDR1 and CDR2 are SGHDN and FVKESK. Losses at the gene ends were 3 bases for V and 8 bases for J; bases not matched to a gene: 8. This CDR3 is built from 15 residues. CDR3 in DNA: TGTGCCAGCAGCCAGGACAGGGGCCTTAAGGAGCCCCAGCATTTT. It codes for CASSQDRGLKEPQHF.

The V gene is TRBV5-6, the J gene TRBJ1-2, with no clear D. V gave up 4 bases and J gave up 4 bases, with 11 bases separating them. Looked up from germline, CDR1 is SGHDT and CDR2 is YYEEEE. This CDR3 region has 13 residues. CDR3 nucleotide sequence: TGTGCCAGCAGCGGCCGCGCTACCTATGGCTACACCTTC. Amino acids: CASSGRATYGYTF.

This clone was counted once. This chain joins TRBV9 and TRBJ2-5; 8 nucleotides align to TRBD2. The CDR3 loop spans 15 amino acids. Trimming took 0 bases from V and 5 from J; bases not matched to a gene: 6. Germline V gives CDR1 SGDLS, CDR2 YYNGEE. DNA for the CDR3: TGTGCCAGCAGCGTAGAGGGGACTAGTGAGGAGACCCAGTACTTC. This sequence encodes CASSVEGTSEETQYF.

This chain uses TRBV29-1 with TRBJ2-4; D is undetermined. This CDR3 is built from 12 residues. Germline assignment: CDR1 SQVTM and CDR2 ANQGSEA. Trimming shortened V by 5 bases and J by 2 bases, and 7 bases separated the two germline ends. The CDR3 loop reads CSVPGPKNIQYF. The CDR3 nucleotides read TGCAGCGTTCCTGGGCCCAAAAACATTCAGTACTTC. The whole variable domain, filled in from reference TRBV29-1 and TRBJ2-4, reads SAVISQKPSRDICQRGTSLTIQCQVDSQVTMMFWYRQQPGQSLTLIATANQGSEATYESGFVIDKFPISRPNLTFSTLTVSNMSPEDSSIYLCSVPGPKNIQYFGAGTRLSVL.

CDR3 residues: CASSQELAESSYEQYF. CDR3 bases: TGCGCCAGCAGCCAAGAGTTAGCGGAGAGCTCCTACGAGCAGTACTTC. V is TRBV4-1 and J is TRBJ2-7, with D maybe TRBD2 (6 bases). Trimming shortened V by 0 bases and J by 0 bases, and 12 bases separated the two germline ends. The germline V gene encodes CDR1 MGHRA and CDR2 YSYEKL. CDR3 length: 16 residues.

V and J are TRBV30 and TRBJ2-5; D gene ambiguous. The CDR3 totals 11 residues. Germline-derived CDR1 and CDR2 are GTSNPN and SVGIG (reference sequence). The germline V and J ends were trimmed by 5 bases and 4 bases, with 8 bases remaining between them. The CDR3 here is CAWAFGETQYF. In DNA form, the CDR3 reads TGTGCCTGGGCCTTTGGAGAGACCCAGTACTTC.

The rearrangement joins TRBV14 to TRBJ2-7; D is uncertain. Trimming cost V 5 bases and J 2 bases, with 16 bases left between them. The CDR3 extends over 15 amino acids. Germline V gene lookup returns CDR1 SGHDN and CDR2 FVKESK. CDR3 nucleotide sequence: TGTGCCAGCAGCACCACCACAGAGTCACCCTACGAGCAGTACTTC. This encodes CASSTTTESPYEQYF.

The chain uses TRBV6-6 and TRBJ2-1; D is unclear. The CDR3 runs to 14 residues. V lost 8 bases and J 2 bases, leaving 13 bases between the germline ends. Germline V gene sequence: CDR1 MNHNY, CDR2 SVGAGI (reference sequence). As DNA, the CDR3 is TGTGCCAGCCAAATGAATGATCCCTACAATGAGCAGTTCTTC. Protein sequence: CASQMNDPYNEQFF.

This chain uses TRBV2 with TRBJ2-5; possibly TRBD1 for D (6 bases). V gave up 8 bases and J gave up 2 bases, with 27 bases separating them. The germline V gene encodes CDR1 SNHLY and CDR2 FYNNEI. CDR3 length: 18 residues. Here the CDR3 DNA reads TGTGCCAGCCTCTCCACAGGGACCTCATCCCCCTTTCAAGAGACCCAGTACTTC. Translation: CASLSTGTSSPFQETQYF.

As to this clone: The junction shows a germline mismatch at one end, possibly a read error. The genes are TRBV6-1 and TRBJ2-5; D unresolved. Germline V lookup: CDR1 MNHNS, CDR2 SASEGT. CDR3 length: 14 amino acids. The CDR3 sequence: CASSEVGLQETQYF. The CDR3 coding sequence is TGTGCCAGCAGCGAAGTCGGGTTACAAGAGACCCAGTACTTC.